The present T cell receptor (beta chain) was sequenced within a study of OX40 agonist ivuxolimab in advanced cancers. CDR3 length equals 14 residues. CDR1 is SGHAT, CDR2 FQNNGV, per germline. V dropped 2 bases and J dropped 6 bases, with 11 bases sitting between them. Assay used: immunoSEQ multiplex PCR; TCRdb lists only in-frame clones, some missing. The sample lists around 80,000 clones, about 92% occurring once. The sequence came from an adult with an advanced solid tumor such as melanoma, head and neck, liver or kidney cancer. The gene calls are TRBV11-2 and TRBJ2-1, with a weak D call TRBD1 (5 bases). This specimen consisted of CD4+ or CD8+ T cells sorted from blood, obtained in a trial of the OX40 agonist ivuxolimab. CDR3 loop: CASSLWSGLNEQFF. In DNA, the CDR3 is TGTGCCAGCAGCTTATGGTCAGGGCTCAATGAGCAGTTCTTC.